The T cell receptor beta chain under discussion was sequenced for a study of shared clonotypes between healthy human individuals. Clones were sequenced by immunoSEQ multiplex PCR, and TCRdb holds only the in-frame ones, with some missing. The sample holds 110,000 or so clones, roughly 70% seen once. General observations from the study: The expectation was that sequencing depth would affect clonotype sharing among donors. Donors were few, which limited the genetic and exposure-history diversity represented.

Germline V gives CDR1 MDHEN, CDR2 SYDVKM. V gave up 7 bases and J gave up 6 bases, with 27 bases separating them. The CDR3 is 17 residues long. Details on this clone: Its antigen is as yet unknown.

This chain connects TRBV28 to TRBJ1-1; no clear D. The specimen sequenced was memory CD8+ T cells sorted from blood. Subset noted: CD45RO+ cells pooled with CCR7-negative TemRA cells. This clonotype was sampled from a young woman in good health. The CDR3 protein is CASIGFLFYADRAEAFF. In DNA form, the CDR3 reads TGTGCCAGCATTGGCTTTTTGTTTTATGCGGATCGGGCTGAAGCTTTCTTT.